The T cell receptor (beta chain) under discussion was sequenced for a study of shared clonotypes between healthy human individuals (dated by TCRdb to between 2020 and 2021). For the study in its entirety: Two women and a few men aged 18 to 49 years were included in the cohort. For each donor, three plates each were used for CD4 naive and CD4 memory, two plates were used for CD8 naive, and one plate was used for CD8 memory. Per donor, leukapheresis produced somewhere between about 0.94 and 9 billion PBMCs. Different laboratories and diverse techniques were used to prepare libraries and sequence TCR repertoires, to increase sequencing depth and limit assay-specific biases. The study deeply sequenced blood TCR repertoires of five healthy adults to estimate repertoire size and the extent of clonotype sharing between individuals. What the authors observed across the whole study: Sharing across four donors was observed for approximately 4.6% of naive CD4, 3% to 3.5% of naive CD8, over 2% of memory CD4, and about 0.38% of memory CD8 clonotypes. Compared with non-shared clonotypes, clonotypes shared by all four sorted-subset donors had higher generation probabilities. Sampling was limited to blood, and TCR repertoires in tissue likely differ from TCR repertoires in blood. The genetic and exposure-history diversity represented was limited by the small number of donors. Rarefaction of sorted-subset datasets indicated incomplete sequencing despite the large sequencing depth. Pairwise subsampling indicated that sequencing depth was expected to affect the degree of clonotype sharing among donors. Naive subsets generally had larger estimated clonotype richness than memory subsets.

For the CD8 naive samples, CD45RO-negative cells were positively selected for CCR7, yielding a CD45RA+CCR7+ population from which TemRA cells were excluded. The donors were healthy, HIV-negative adults who had no recently reported acute infections or vaccinations. Every donor was a Caucasian adult living in Nashville, Tennessee, USA. After blood collection by leukapheresis, PBMCs were isolated using Ficoll-Histopaque density gradient centrifugation and then cryopreserved in the vapor phase of liquid nitrogen. Purity and quantity of every magnetically sorted T cell population were checked by analytical flow cytometry. Genomic DNA was isolated from every sorted fraction and measured by UV absorbance on a Nanodrop 2000c. Using the deep immunoSEQ assay, TCR CDR3 regions were amplified from genomic DNA by multiplex PCR. Extracted genomic DNA from each cell subset was distributed evenly across all wells of several immunoSEQ 96-well plates, and each plate was treated as a replicate. For sorted subsets, each replicate PCR was loaded with 150 to 250 ng genomic DNA, equivalent to 30,000 or so T cell genomes. Purified libraries were quantified with a Qubit 3.0 fluorometer, sized on a Bioanalyzer 2100, and re-quantified with the KAPA Library Quantification kit. Every immunoSEQ 96-well plate was sequenced on a separate single-read 150-cycle Illumina NextSeq 550 flow cell. In the source study's methods: Because the immunoSEQ output held only junctional sequences and lacked quality scores, the filtering could not match the filtering applied to full-length reads. To assign V/J genes and CDR3, sequences were annotated using PyIR, a Python wrapper for IgBLAST v1.9, with IMGT germline references. Reads were filtered out if the reads had weak V/J assignments (E-value above 1e-6), no CDR3, stop codons, out-of-frame junctions, or ambiguous translated residues. V3J clonotypes were defined as sequences sharing the same inferred V gene, J gene, and CDR3 amino acid sequence. To compute the percentage overlap between repertoires, the number of shared unique clonotypes was divided by the size of the smaller repertoire. RTK rarefaction, the Chao1 estimator, and Recon v2.1 estimates of unobserved clonotypes were used to assess repertoire richness. Generation probabilities for all TCRbeta clonotypes obtained by the gDNA method from four donors were computed using OLGA. The clones in this table, taken by TCRdb from immuneACCESS, are in-frame only. Not every clone is retained; where verified, under half of the shortfall comes from an unresolved V gene, and the cause of the rest is unknown. V and J calls and clone size are those listed in that table; D and trimming were worked out from the DNA. This sample holds hundreds of thousands of clones; 90% to 97% were observed only once. The ten biggest clones cover 0.11% of the sample.

The germline V gene provides CDR1 SGHRS and CDR2 YFSETQ. The cysteine opens and the phenylalanine closes a CDR3 of 14 amino acids. Solely the CDR3 DNA is kept, with 42 bases framed from the first base. V drops 5 bases and J drops 0 bases, leaving 11 bases in between. Details on this clone: No antigen is known for it. Base quality data are lacking; no much larger clone is found one base away.

This TCR was sampled from a woman between 25 and 40 years old in good health. Specimen: naive CD8+ T cells sorted from blood. The cell subset or site label on this specimen signifies: CD45RA+CCR7+. The chain links TRBV5-1 with TRBJ1-1; the best D guess is TRBD1, with 5 bases matching. The sequence in DNA is TGCGCCAGCAGTGCAGGGCCCATGAACACTGAAGCTTTCTTT. Translated, this gives CASSAGPMNTEAFF.